These 8 T cell receptor beta chains came from one sample sequenced in a study of shared clonotypes between healthy human individuals. Some clones are missing from TCRdb's copy, which holds only in-frame ones; the method was immunoSEQ multiplex PCR. The sample records approximately 240,000 clones, just over 65% being singletons. The specimen sequenced was memory CD4+ T cells sorted from blood. The subset here: CD45RA-negative fraction. These receptors all come from a man aged 30-40 years in good health.

Notes on this clone: The sample has other DNA sequences that encode this CDR3 too. The chain employs TRBV10-1 and TRBJ1-1; maybe TRBD1 (6 bases). Germline V gene data show CDR1 as WNHNN and CDR2 as SYGVQD (reference sequence). Trimming took 9 bases from V and 1 from J, leaving 9 bases between them. The CDR3 has 12 residues. CDR3 residues: CASSRGNTEAFF. The CDR3 DNA sequence: TGCGCCAGTAGCAGGGGGAACACTGAAGCTTTCTTT.

This rearrangement joins TRBV2 to TRBJ1-1, with D possibly matching TRBD1 (5 bases). The CDR3 is 14 amino acids. Germline-derived CDR1 and CDR2 are SNHLY and FYNNEI. Trimming stripped 7 bases from V and 4 bases from J, with 16 bases between. The CDR3 is CASIKEGKGTEAFF. The DNA for the CDR3 is TGTGCCAGCATCAAAGAGGGGAAGGGCACTGAAGCTTTCTTT. The full variable domain, its missing parts supplied by reference TRBV2 and TRBJ1-1, is EPEVTQTPSHQVTQMGQEVILRCVPISNHLYFYWYRQILGQKVEFLVSFYNNEISEKSEIFDDQFSVERPDGSNFTLKIRSTKLEDSAMYFCASIKEGKGTEAFFGQGTRLTVV.

The CDR3 sequence: CASSRNTGNTIYF. As DNA, the CDR3 is TGTGCCAGCAGCCGTAATACTGGAAACACCATATATTTT. The chain recombines TRBV7-4 with TRBJ1-3; D is unclear. Germline assignment: CDR1 SGHVT and CDR2 SQSDAQ. This CDR3 is 13 amino acids long. V shed 5 bases and J shed 2 bases, with 7 bases lying between them.

This clone came up once. V usage is TRBV18 and J usage is TRBJ2-3; the match to TRBD2 covers 8 bases. The V gene's germline CDR1 is KGHSH and CDR2 LQKENI. V gave up 6 bases and J gave up 0 bases; unmatched junction bases: 8. The CDR3 has 16 amino acids. The CDR3 DNA follows: TGTGCCAGCTCCCCCCCCGGGAGGGCTAGCACAGATACGCAGTATTTT. It encodes CASSPPGRASTDTQYF.

This chain links TRBV5-5 with TRBJ2-7; 11 positions agree with TRBD1. Trimming cost V 4 bases and J 3 bases; bases outside gene matches: 6. Germline V gene data show CDR1 as SGHKS and CDR2 as YYEKEE (reference sequence). The CDR3 sequence is 15 residues long. The CDR3 DNA reads TGTGCCAGCAGCCCGGGACAGGGGGGAAACTACGAGCAGTACTTC. Encoded protein: CASSPGQGGNYEQYF. Full variable domain (outside the CDR3, taken from reference TRBV5-5 and TRBJ2-7): DAGVTQSPTHLIKTRGQQVTLRCSPISGHKSVSWYQQVLGQGPQFIFQYYEKEERGRGNFPDRFSARQFPNYSSELNVNALLLGDSALYLCASSPGQGGNYEQYFGPGTRLTVT.

This clone showed up just once. V is TRBV30 and J is TRBJ2-7, with D perhaps matching TRBD2 (7 bases). Trimming removed 4 bases at V and 5 bases at J, with 12 bases between. CDR3 length equals 12 residues. From germline, CDR1 is GTSNPN and CDR2 SVGIG (reference sequence). DNA of the CDR3: TGTGCCTGGAACCAAGGGGGGGACGAGCAGTACTTC. It is translated as CAWNQGGDEQYF. Filled out from reference TRBV30 and TRBJ2-7, the complete variable domain reads SQTIHQWPATLVQPVGSPLSLECTVEGTSNPNLYWYRQAAGRGLQLLFYSVGIGQISSEVPQNLSASRPQDRQFILSSKKLLLSDSGFYLCAWNQGGDEQYFGPGTRLTVT.

The chain is built from TRBV19 and TRBJ2-2, with D possibly matching TRBD1 (6 bases). This CDR3 contains 16 residues. The germline V gene has CDR1 LNHDA and CDR2 SQIVND (reference sequence). The germline V and J ends were trimmed by 5 bases and 1 base, with 14 bases remaining between them. CDR3 DNA: TGTGCCAGTAGTGTATCGACAGGCCAGAACACCGGGGAGCTGTTTTTT. It encodes CASSVSTGQNTGELFF.

The V call is TRBV4-3, the J call TRBJ2-5; 7 nucleotides match TRBD2. CDR1 and CDR2 from the germline V gene are LGHNA and YSLEER. With 1 base clipped from V and 2 bases from J, the junction kept 4 bases outside the gene matches. The CDR3 is made up of 15 amino acids. The CDR3 loop is CASSQVASGQETQYF. CDR3 sequence (DNA): TGCGCCAGCAGCCAAGTGGCTAGCGGACAAGAGACCCAGTACTTC.